The 29 T cell receptor beta chains below all came from one sample that was sequenced in a study of shared clonotypes between healthy human individuals (dated by TCRdb to 2019 to 2021). Libraries were made using the immunoSEQ multiplex PCR assay. The table was pulled from immuneACCESS by TCRdb, which kept in-frame rearrangements only. Such tables lose some clones; where checked, under half of the loss comes from unresolved V genes, and the rest has no known cause. The sample contains 1.6 million or so clones, roughly 98.5% of them found a single time. The ten largest clones represent roughly 0.36% of the sample. Material: naive CD4+ T cells sorted from blood. The cell subset or site label corresponds to: CD45RA+ positively selected. The receptors come from a man aged 25-40 years in good health.

This rearrangement joins TRBV6-1 to TRBJ2-7, with TRBD2 matching 9 bases. Trimming cost V 6 bases and J 4 bases; bases outside gene matches: 7. Germline V gene lookup returns CDR1 MNHNS and CDR2 SASEGT. This CDR3 has 14 residues. In nucleotides, the CDR3 is TGTGCCAGCAGCGCGGGAGGGCCGGGGTACGAGCAGTACTTC. This gives the protein CASSAGGPGYEQYF.

The rearrangement links TRBV6-6 to TRBJ2-5; tentatively, D is TRBD2 (6 bases). The germline gives CDR1 MNHNY, CDR2 SVGAGI (reference sequence). Trimming removed 7 bases from V and 1 base from J, with 13 bases in between. The CDR3 runs to 14 residues. The CDR3 loop reads CASNRGIPQETQYF. In DNA form, the CDR3 reads TGTGCCAGCAACCGCGGGATACCCCAAGAGACCCAGTACTTC.

The chain uses TRBV5-1 and TRBJ2-2; 8 bases line up with TRBD2. This CDR3 comprises 14 residues. V lost 4 bases, J lost 12 bases, and 11 bases stayed unmatched. Germline-derived CDR1 and CDR2 are SGHRS and YFSETQ. The CDR3 protein is CASSTTSAPPQLFF. CDR3 bases: TGCGCCAGCAGCACGACTAGCGCCCCCCCGCAGCTGTTTTTT.

This clone was recorded once. The genes are TRBV10-3 and TRBJ2-5; D is unresolved. V was cut by 5 bases and J by 4 bases, with 8 bases left in between. CDR3 size: 12 residues. CDR1 and CDR2 (germline): ENHRY, SYGVKD. In DNA form, the CDR3 reads TGTGCCATCAGTTCTGCTTTAGAGACCCAGTACTTC. The encoded protein is CAISSALETQYF.

The V gene is TRBV9, the J gene TRBJ2-1; 7 bases line up with TRBD2. V lost 0 bases and J lost 7; bases outside the gene matches: 16. CDR1 and CDR2 from the germline V gene are SGDLS and YYNGEE. There are 18 residues in the CDR3. CDR3 coding DNA: TGTGCCAGCAGCGTAGGGGGTGGGAGGGGCGAGATGCAGAATGAGCAGTTCTTC. This translates into CASSVGGGRGEMQNEQFF.

The chain joins TRBV29-1 to TRBJ1-1; tentatively, D is TRBD1 (5 bases). V was clipped by 5 bases and J by 5 bases, with 12 bases between them. The CDR3 contains 12 residues. Germline CDR1 reads SQVTM; CDR2 reads ANQGSEA. The CDR3 reads CSVTRGGTEAFF. The CDR3 DNA reads TGCAGCGTTACCCGGGGGGGTACTGAAGCTTTCTTT.

This clone was seen a single time. V and J are TRBV6-6 and TRBJ2-7; D perhaps matches TRBD2 (6 bases). Trimming took off 4 bases at V and 0 bases at J, with 16 bases between the two ends. This CDR3 contains 16 residues. Per germline, CDR1 MNHNY and CDR2 SVGAGI (reference sequence). CDR3 coding DNA: TGTGCCAGCAGTTCCCAACAAGCGGGCCTCTCCTACGAGCAGTACTTC. Translation: CASSSQQAGLSYEQYF.

V gene TRBV5-4 combines with J gene TRBJ2-1; D is possibly TRBD1 (5 bases). This CDR3 is built from 13 residues. The V end lost 0 bases, the J end lost 9 bases, and 10 bases lay between the germline ends. Germline values: CDR1 SGHNT, CDR2 YYREEE (reference sequence). CDR3 sequence reads: CASSLGRGTEQFF. In DNA form, the CDR3 reads TGTGCCAGCAGCTTGGGTAGGGGAACTGAGCAGTTCTTC.

This clone was recorded once. V and J are TRBV5-4 and TRBJ2-7, with a possible D match to TRBD1 (5 bases). The V and J ends lost 4 bases and 4 bases respectively, with 12 bases between them. This CDR3 has 13 amino acids. Germline V gene data show CDR1 as SGHNT and CDR2 as YYREEE (reference sequence). The CDR3 loop is CASSRGPGYEQYF. The CDR3 coding sequence is TGTGCCAGCAGCAGGGGTCCCGGGTACGAGCAGTACTTC.

The J gene is TRBJ2-1, the V gene TRBV7-6; 13 bases are shared with TRBD2. Losses at the gene ends were 0 bases for V and 2 bases for J; bases not matched to a gene: 10. CDR3 length: 20 amino acids. Germline V lookup: CDR1 SGHVS, CDR2 FNYEAQ. CDR3 protein: CASSLAGLAGDSRAYNEQFF. CDR3 nucleotide sequence: TGTGCCAGCAGCTTAGCCGGACTAGCGGGAGATAGCAGGGCCTACAATGAGCAGTTCTTC.

The rearrangement uses TRBV10-3 and TRBJ2-5; D unclear. CDR1 is ENHRY, CDR2 SYGVKD, per germline. V lost 8 bases to trimming and J lost 3 bases, with 10 bases between them. CDR3 size: 12 residues. The chain's CDR3 is CAIGYRKETQYF. CDR3 sequence (DNA): TGTGCCATCGGTTATCGAAAAGAGACCCAGTACTTC.

The V gene is TRBV28, the J gene TRBJ1-5; D not resolved. Germline lookup yields CDR1 MDHEN and CDR2 SYDVKM. Trimming stripped 7 bases from V and 7 bases from J, with 17 bases between. CDR3 length: 14 amino acids. CDR3: CASTPSTTGQPQHF. In nucleotides, the CDR3 is TGTGCCAGCACCCCTAGTACTACGGGGCAGCCCCAGCATTTT.

This rearrangement joins TRBV18 to TRBJ1-3; TRBD1 matches at 7 bases. The J segment lost 0 bases and the V segment lost 2 bases, leaving 4 bases of the junction unmatched. Germline lookup yields CDR1 KGHSH and CDR2 LQKENI. The length of the CDR3 is 16 residues. The DNA for the CDR3 is TGTGCCAGCTCACCAAAACAGGGGACCTCTGGAAACACCATATATTTT. It codes for CASSPKQGTSGNTIYF.

Notes on this clone: Other DNA sequences in the sample encode the same CDR3. J is TRBJ2-3 and V is TRBV5-1; D gene uncertain. Per germline, CDR1 SGHRS and CDR2 YFSETQ. CDR3 length equals 13 residues. Trimming cost V 3 bases and J 0 bases, with 5 bases left between them. The CDR3 DNA reads TGCGCCAGCAGCTCAGGAAGCACAGATACGCAGTATTTT. The encoded protein is CASSSGSTDTQYF.

The rearrangement uses TRBV10-2 and TRBJ2-1; D unresolved. The germline V and J ends were trimmed by 2 bases and 4 bases, with 6 bases remaining between them. Germline-derived CDR1 and CDR2 are WSHSY and SAAADI. The CDR3 contains 13 residues. The CDR3 DNA is TGCGCCAGCAGTGAGAAATATTACAATGAGCAGTTCTTC. Translated, it gives CASSEKYYNEQFF.

The chain employs TRBV11-2 and TRBJ2-3; 11 bases are a match to TRBD2. V shed 1 base and J 5 bases; nucleotides not matched to a gene: 14. CDR1 and CDR2 from the germline V gene are SGHAT and FQNNGV. The CDR3 runs to 19 residues. In DNA, the CDR3 is TGTGCCAGCAGCTTAGTAGGTGGGCTAGCGGGAGGCCGTAGAGATACGCAGTATTTT. It specifies CASSLVGGLAGGRRDTQYF.

The V and J genes are TRBV11-1 and TRBJ1-1; D remains unclear. V lost 4 bases, J lost 0 bases, and 6 bases lay in between. CDR1 SGHAT and CDR2 FQDESV come from the germline V gene (reference sequence). The CDR3 is 13 residues long. The CDR3 is CASSSLMNTEAFF. The CDR3, as DNA: TGTGCCAGCAGCTCTCTTATGAACACTGAAGCTTTCTTT.

The V and J genes are TRBV28 and TRBJ2-3; 7 bases line up with TRBD2. This CDR3 spans 15 amino acids. V gave up 6 bases and J gave up 3 bases; unmatched junction bases: 9. Germline V lookup: CDR1 MDHEN, CDR2 SYDVKM. CDR3 DNA: TGTGCCAGCAGCGACGAGGGGCGGGGGACAGATACGCAGTATTTT. It yields the protein CASSDEGRGTDTQYF. Drawing the rest from reference TRBV28 and TRBJ2-3, the complete variable domain is DVKVTQSSRYLVKRTGEKVFLECVQDMDHENMFWYRQDPGLGLRLIYFSYDVKMKEKGDIPEGYSVSREKKERFSLILESASTNQTSMYLCASSDEGRGTDTQYFGPGTRLTVL.

The chain links TRBV2 to TRBJ2-1, with D tentatively TRBD1 (6 bases). Deletions cut 6 bases from V and 8 bases from J, with 17 bases between. This CDR3 has 14 amino acids. CDR1 SNHLY and CDR2 FYNNEI come from the germline V gene. CDR3 nucleotides: TGTGCCAGCAGGAGGACAGACGGGGATGATGAGCAGTTCTTC. This sequence encodes CASRRTDGDDEQFF. The full variable domain, in which reference TRBV2 and TRBJ2-1 provide the parts outside the CDR3, is EPEVTQTPSHQVTQMGQEVILRCVPISNHLYFYWYRQILGQKVEFLVSFYNNEISEKSEIFDDQFSVERPDGSNFTLKIRSTKLEDSAMYFCASRRTDGDDEQFFGPGTRLTVL.

The CDR3 is CASSQRGVPGTDTQYF. DNA for the CDR3: TGTGCCAGCTCCCAACGAGGGGTGCCTGGCACAGATACGCAGTATTTT. The chain uses TRBV27 and TRBJ2-3; either TRBD1 or TRBD2 may fit D (5 bases each). The V gene lost 8 bases and the J gene lost 1 base, with 19 bases spanning the gap. Germline V gene lookup returns CDR1 MNHEY and CDR2 SMNVEV (reference sequence). This CDR3 is built from 16 residues.

V gene TRBV28 combines with J gene TRBJ1-5, with unresolved D. This CDR3 comprises 13 residues. The V gene's germline CDR1 is MDHEN and CDR2 SYDVKM. The CDR3 DNA is TGTGGGTCCCAATCACCTAGCAATCAGCCCCAGCATTTT. Residues: CGSQSPSNQPQHF.

V and J are TRBV28 and TRBJ1-1; no clear D gene. This CDR3 has 10 residues. Germline V gene lookup returns CDR1 MDHEN and CDR2 SYDVKM. Trimming removed 6 bases from V and 8 bases from J, with 7 bases in between. The CDR3, as DNA: TGTGCCAGCAGCGGGAAAGAAGCTTTCTTT. This encodes CASSGKEAFF.

CDR3 amino acids: CASSQQADSSYEQYF. DNA for the CDR3: TGCGCCAGCAGCCAACAAGCGGATAGCTCCTACGAGCAGTACTTC. The chain recombines TRBV4-3 with TRBJ2-7; a possible D gene is TRBD2 (5 bases). Trimming took 2 bases from V and 0 from J, leaving 11 bases between them. Germline lookup yields CDR1 LGHNA and CDR2 YSLEER. The CDR3 has 15 residues.

V and J are TRBV6-5 and TRBJ1-2; 7 nucleotides line up with TRBD1. Per germline, CDR1 MNHEY and CDR2 SVGAGI. The CDR3 sequence is 13 residues long. The trim removed 5 bases at V and 7 bases at J, leaving 7 bases unmatched. The CDR3 nucleotides are TGTGCCAGCAGTACCACAGGGGCTGGTGGCTACACCTTC. Its translation: CASSTTGAGGYTF.

The rearrangement joins TRBV29-1 to TRBJ2-5; tentative D call: TRBD2 (6 bases). CDR1 and CDR2 (germline): SQVTM, ANQGSEA. The ends were cut back, 3 bases at V and 1 base at J, with 21 bases in the middle. The CDR3 has 17 amino acids. CDR3 sequence reads: CSVEEPGGPHLQETQYF. Here the CDR3 DNA reads TGCAGCGTTGAGGAGCCCGGGGGTCCACACCTCCAAGAGACCCAGTACTTC. Based on the CDR3 plus reference TRBV29-1 and TRBJ2-5, the full variable domain is SAVISQKPSRDICQRGTSLTIQCQVDSQVTMMFWYRQQPGQSLTLIATANQGSEATYESGFVIDKFPISRPNLTFSTLTVSNMSPEDSSIYLCSVEEPGGPHLQETQYFGPGTRLLVL.

The chain joins TRBV7-2 to TRBJ2-7; TRBD2 agrees at 11 bases. The CDR3 length is 18 residues. Looked up from germline, CDR1 is SGHTA and CDR2 is FQGNSA. After removal of 0 bases from V and 2 bases from J, the junction contained 9 bases not matched to a gene. Here the CDR3 DNA reads TGTGCCAGCAGCTTAGCCAGACTGACTAGCGGGACTACCTACGAGCAGTACTTC. Encoded protein: CASSLARLTSGTTYEQYF.

The genes are TRBV5-5 and TRBJ2-3, with D maybe TRBD2 (6 bases). Between the trimmed V and J ends, which lost 4 bases and 3 bases, there was a span of 15 bases. This CDR3 region has 15 residues. Germline CDR1 reads SGHKS; CDR2 reads YYEKEE (reference sequence). CDR3 sequence (DNA): TGTGCCAGCAGCCCCTCGGGTGGGAGGACAGATACGCAGTATTTT. Translation: CASSPSGGRTDTQYF. Drawing the rest from reference TRBV5-5 and TRBJ2-3, the complete variable domain is DAGVTQSPTHLIKTRGQQVTLRCSPISGHKSVSWYQQVLGQGPQFIFQYYEKEERGRGNFPDRFSARQFPNYSSELNVNALLLGDSALYLCASSPSGGRTDTQYFGPGTRLTVL.

The chain couples TRBV7-3 to TRBJ2-1, with 7 bases identical to TRBD1. This CDR3 has 14 residues. Germline V lookup: CDR1 SGHTA, CDR2 FQGTGA. V lost 6 bases to trimming and J lost 5 bases; unmatched junction nucleotides: 7. CDR3 sequence: CASRKTGLHNEQFF. For the CDR3, the DNA is TGTGCCAGCAGGAAGACAGGGTTACACAATGAGCAGTTCTTC.

J is TRBJ2-7 and V is TRBV11-2; 7 bases align to TRBD1. The germline gives CDR1 SGHAT, CDR2 FQNNGV. The CDR3 spans 15 residues. Trimming at V came to 0 bases and at J to 1 base, leaving 3 bases not matched to a gene. CDR3 residues: CASSLEPGQSYEQYF. In DNA form, the CDR3 reads TGTGCCAGCAGCTTAGAGCCGGGACAGTCCTACGAGCAGTACTTC.